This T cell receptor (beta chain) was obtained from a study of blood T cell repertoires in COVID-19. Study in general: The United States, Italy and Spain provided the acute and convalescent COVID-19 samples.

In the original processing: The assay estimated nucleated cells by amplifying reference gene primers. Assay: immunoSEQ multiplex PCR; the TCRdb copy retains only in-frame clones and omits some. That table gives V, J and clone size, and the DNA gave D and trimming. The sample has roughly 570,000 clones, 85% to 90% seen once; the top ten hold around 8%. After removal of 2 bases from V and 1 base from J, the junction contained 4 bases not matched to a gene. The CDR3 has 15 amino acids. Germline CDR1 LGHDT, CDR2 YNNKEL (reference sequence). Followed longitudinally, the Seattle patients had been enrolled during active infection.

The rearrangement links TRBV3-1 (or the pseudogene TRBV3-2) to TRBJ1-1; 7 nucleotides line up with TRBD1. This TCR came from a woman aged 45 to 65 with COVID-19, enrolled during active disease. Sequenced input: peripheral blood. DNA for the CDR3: TGTGCCAGCAGCCAACGAGGGGGCCGGAACACTGAAGCTTTCTTT. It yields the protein CASSQRGGRNTEAFF.